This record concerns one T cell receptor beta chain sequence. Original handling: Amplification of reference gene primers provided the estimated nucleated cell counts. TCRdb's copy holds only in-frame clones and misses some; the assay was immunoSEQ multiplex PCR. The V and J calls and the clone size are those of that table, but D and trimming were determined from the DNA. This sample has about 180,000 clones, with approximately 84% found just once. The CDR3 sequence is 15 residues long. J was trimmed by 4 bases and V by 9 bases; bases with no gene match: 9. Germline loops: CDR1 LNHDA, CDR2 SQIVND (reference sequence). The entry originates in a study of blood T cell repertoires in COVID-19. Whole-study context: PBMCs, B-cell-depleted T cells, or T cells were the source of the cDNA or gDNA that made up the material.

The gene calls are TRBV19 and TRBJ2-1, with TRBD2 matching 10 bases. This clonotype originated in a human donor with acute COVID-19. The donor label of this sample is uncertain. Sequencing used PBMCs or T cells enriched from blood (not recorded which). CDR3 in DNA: TGTGCCAGCGGTATAGCGGGGGGACCTTACAATGAGCAGTTCTTC. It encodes CASGIAGGPYNEQFF.